A selection of T cell receptor beta chains follows, all from one sample in a study of T cells after yellow fever vaccination. TCRdb reprocessed the 5' RACE reads via MiXCR and lists one record per CDR3 protein. The sample holds approximately 510,000 distinct CDR3 sequences; roughly a fifth are singletons and the top ten take about a sixth. Specimen: PBMCs, collected about 21 days after the first yellow fever vaccination. All receptors derive from a young man who received the YFV17D yellow fever vaccine. The CDR3 runs from the conserved cysteine through the conserved F or W. The D gene is left open where the match is weak. Clone size is given for some rows only: seen once, a few or many times, or a class if the clone is expanded.

.	15	TRBV11-2	.	TRBJ2-1	TGTGCCAGCAGCTTAAACGGACTAACCGACAATGAGCAGTTCTTC	CASSLNGLTDNEQFF
TRBD1	15	TRBV12-3/TRBV12-4	.	TRBJ2-3	TGTGCCAGCAGTTTCAGTTACAGGGGGCACGATACGCAGTATTTT	CASSFSYRGHDTQYF
TRBD2	15	TRBV7-2	.	TRBJ2-7	TGTGCCAGCAGCTCGGGACTAGCGGGGTCCTACGAGCAGTACTTC	CASSSGLAGSYEQYF
.	13	TRBV12-3/TRBV12-4	few	TRBJ1-3	TGTGCCAGCAGTTTGGTAGATGGAAACACCATATATTTT	CASSLVDGNTIYF
TRBD1	18	TRBV5-1	.	TRBJ2-3	TGCGCCAGCAGCTTGGACCGCAGGGGGCGCTTTATCACAGATACGCAGTATTTT	CASSLDRRGRFITDTQYF
.	12	TRBV6-6	many	TRBJ1-1	TGTGCCAGCCAGTGGGATTACACTGAAGCTTTCTTT	CASQWDYTEAFF
.	11	TRBV29-1	.	TRBJ2-5	TGCAGCGCCCAAAGGGGGGAGACCCAGTACTTC	CSAQRGETQYF
.	11	TRBV10-1	.	TRBJ1-3	TGCGCCAGCAGTGAAGTATACACCATATATTTT	CASSEVYTIYF
TRBD1	15	TRBV6-1	.	TRBJ2-3	TGTGCCAGCAGTGTGCCGGGACAGGGGACAGATACGCAGTATTTT	CASSVPGQGTDTQYF
.	14	TRBV18	.	TRBJ1-5	TGTGCCAGCTCCTGGGACCTCCGCAATCAGCCCCAGCATTTT	CASSWDLRNQPQHF
TRBD2	13	TRBV5-1	few	TRBJ2-5	TGCGCCAGCACCTTAGCGGGAAGCAAGACCCAGTACTTC	CASTLAGSKTQYF
TRBD1	16	TRBV5-5	.	TRBJ1-6	TGTGCCAGCAGCTTACAGGGGTTTCGCTTAGGTTCACCCCTCCACTTT	CASSLQGFRLGSPLHF
.	20	TRBV3-1	few	TRBJ1-1	TGTGCCAGCAGCCTCGTTTCGGTTTTTAGGCCGTCGGACGGGAACACTGAAGCTTTCTTT	CASSLVSVFRPSDGNTEAFF
.	15	TRBV11-2	.	TRBJ1-1	TGTGCCACTTCCCCGGGGGGGACGGGATGGACTGAAGCTTTCTTT	CATSPGGTGWTEAFF
.	16	TRBV5-6	few	TRBJ2-3	TGTGCCAGCAGCTTGGATGGACTCCTTTCCACAGATACGCAGTATTTT	CASSLDGLLSTDTQYF
.	14	TRBV20-1	.	TRBJ2-3	TGCAGTGCCAGGACTGGCTCGAACACAGATACGCAGTATTTT	CSARTGSNTDTQYF
TRBD1	16	TRBV3-1	.	TRBJ2-5	TGTGCCAGCAGCCAAGAGTCCCAGGGGGACCAAGAGACCCAGTACTTC	CASSQESQGDQETQYF
.	14	TRBV7-8	.	TRBJ2-7	TGTGCCAGCAGCTTAGTAGGCGTCGTCTACGAGCAGTACTTC	CASSLVGVVYEQYF
.	14	TRBV5-1	.	TRBJ1-4	TGCGCCAGCAGCTTTGGACCAACTAATGAAAAACTGTTTTTT	CASSFGPTNEKLFF
.	19	TRBV9	.	TRBJ2-3	TGTGCCAGCAGCGTAGTGGTGGACACGGCTTTTGTCGGCACAGATACGCAGTATTTT	CASSVVVDTAFVGTDTQYF
.	15	TRBV19	.	TRBJ1-5	TGTGCCAGTAGTATCGACGGCTATAGCAATCAGCCCCAGCATTTT	CASSIDGYSNQPQHF
.	14	TRBV6-4	.	TRBJ2-1	TGTGCCAGCAGTATTCTAGCGTTTGGCAATGAGCAGTTCTTC	CASSILAFGNEQFF
TRBD2	16	TRBV3-1	many	TRBJ2-1	TGTGCCAGCAGCCACCGCGGGGGGGCCTCCTACAATGAGCAGTTCTTC	CASSHRGGASYNEQFF
TRBD1	13	TRBV27	.	TRBJ2-7	TGTGCCAGTTCCGGGACAGCGACCTACGAGCAGTACTTC	CASSGTATYEQYF
.	13	TRBV3-1	few	TRBJ1-6	TGTGCCAGCAGCCAAGGAACAAGCACACCCCTCCACTTT	CASSQGTSTPLHF
.	14	TRBV29-1	few	TRBJ1-1	TGCAGCGTTGAAAAAGGCCGAGGGGGAACTGAAGCTTTCTTT	CSVEKGRGGTEAFF
.	15	TRBV30	few	TRBJ2-3	TGTGCCTGGAGTGCCCCGGGCAGGTTGCGCGATACGCAGTATTTT	CAWSAPGRLRDTQYF
.	18	TRBV6-1	.	TRBJ2-2	TGTGCCAGCAGGCCTTATAGGACAACCACAAAAAGGCCCGGGGAGCTGTTTTTT	CASRPYRTTTKRPGELFF
.	17	TRBV24-1	few	TRBJ2-3	TGTGCCACCAGTGAGTTGGGGAGAGGGGATTTCACAGATACGCAGTATTTT	CATSELGRGDFTDTQYF
.	13	TRBV5-1	many	TRBJ1-2	TGCGCCAGCAGCCCGGGAACTAACTATGGCTACACCTTC	CASSPGTNYGYTF
.	16	TRBV3-1	.	TRBJ2-2	TGTGCCAGCAGCCCCCGGGTTAAGCGAGGCACCGGGGAGCTGTTTTTT	CASSPRVKRGTGELFF
.	12	TRBV30	.	TRBJ1-2	TGTGCCTGGAATATGTGGACCTATGGCTACACCTTC	CAWNMWTYGYTF
.	14	TRBV7-2	.	TRBJ1-4	TGTGCCAGCAGCTGGGATCGGGGTGATGAAAAACTGTTTTTT	CASSWDRGDEKLFF
TRBD1	13	TRBV7-9	few	TRBJ2-2	TGTGCCAGTTCCTCAGGGGGCATCGGGGAGCTGTTTTTT	CASSSGGIGELFF
.	14	TRBV7-9	few	TRBJ1-5	TGTGCCAGCAGCTTAGCCGACAGGAACCAGCCCCAGCATTTT	CASSLADRNQPQHF
.	15	TRBV4-1	.	TRBJ2-2	TGCGCCAGCGGACACCCGGGGAAAGGAGCCGGGGAGCTGTTTTTT	CASGHPGKGAGELFF
.	13	TRBV12-3/TRBV12-4	few	TRBJ1-4	TGTGCCAGCAGTTTAAGGGTCGATGAAAAACTGTTTTTT	CASSLRVDEKLFF